The 8 T cell receptor beta chains listed next were all sequenced from one sample in a study of beta chain features in type 1 diabetes. Expressed TCRB transcripts got sequenced, as all isolated RNA was reverse transcribed. Sequenced by immunoSEQ multiplex PCR; TCRdb stores in-frame clones only, minus some. The table includes 680,000 or so clones, less than 20% detected once. Sequencing used naive CD4+ T cells from blood. The receptors stem from a man between 18 and 29 years old in good health.

The table lists this clone with a few counts. V gene TRBV27 combines with J gene TRBJ2-5; TRBD1 might be the D (6 bases). With the DNA end fitting TRBJ2-7 better, the J assignment may be wrong. The CDR3 runs to 14 residues. Per germline, CDR1 MNHEY and CDR2 SMNVEV (reference sequence). The CDR3 spells CASSKRQVQYEQYF. In nucleotides, the CDR3 is TGTGCCAGCAGTAAGAGACAGGTTCAGTACGAGCAGTACTTC.

V usage is TRBV27 and J usage is TRBJ1-4; no clear D. The germline gives CDR1 MNHEY, CDR2 SMNVEV (reference sequence). This CDR3 region has 13 residues. Trimming removed 9 bases at V and 8 bases at J, with 16 bases between. The DNA for the CDR3 is TGTGCCAGTACCACGGCTGGCCGCGAAAAACTGTTTTTT. This sequence encodes CASTTAGREKLFF.

This clone was seen only a few times. V gene TRBV7-6 combines with J gene TRBJ2-2; D is unclear. Germline CDR1 SGHVS, CDR2 FNYEAQ. Trimming removed 3 bases at V and 8 bases at J, with 4 bases between. The length of the CDR3 is 11 residues. For the CDR3, the DNA is TGTGCCAGCAGCTTCCGGGGGGAGCTGTTTTTT. As protein: CASSFRGELFF.

This clone was found a few times. The chain uses TRBV18 and TRBJ2-3; TRBD2 agrees at 14 bases. The CDR3 extends over 16 amino acids. V lost 3 bases, J lost 11 bases, and 10 bases stayed unmatched. The germline CDR1 and CDR2 sequences are KGHSH and LQKENI. CDR3 residues: CASSPQPGLAGGEQYF. The DNA of the CDR3 is TGTGCCAGCTCACCTCAACCCGGACTAGCGGGGGGTGAGCAGTATTTT. The variable domain in full, with the rest retrieved from reference TRBV18 and TRBJ2-3, is NAGVMQNPRHLVRRRGQEARLRCSPMKGHSHVYWYRQLPEEGLKFMVYLQKENIIDESGMPKERFSAEFPKEGPSILRIQQVVRGDSAAYFCASSPQPGLAGGEQYFGPGTRLTVL.

The chain links TRBV19 to TRBJ1-6; tentative D call: TRBD1 (6 bases). From germline, CDR1 is LNHDA and CDR2 SQIVND (reference sequence). The CDR3 extends over 15 amino acids. V was cut by 6 bases and J by 10 bases, with 19 bases left in between. CDR3 coding DNA: TGTGCCAGTAGCGCCGGTGGAGGGGGTCGATCACCCCTCCACTTT. It encodes CASSAGGGGRSPLHF.

The rearrangement uses TRBV5-1 and TRBJ2-5, with a possible D match to TRBD1 (5 bases). The CDR3 loop spans 14 amino acids. Germline assignment: CDR1 SGHRS and CDR2 YFSETQ. Trimming cost V 0 bases and J 7 bases, with 13 bases left between them. The CDR3 region is CASSLGVGQRTQYF. CDR3 DNA sequence: TGCGCCAGCAGCTTGGGGGTGGGGCAACGGACCCAGTACTTC.

V usage is TRBV11-1 and J usage is TRBJ2-3; 13 bases are shared with TRBD2. The J segment lost 7 bases and the V segment lost 3 bases, leaving 10 bases of the junction unmatched. Germline V gene sequence: CDR1 SGHAT, CDR2 FQDESV (reference sequence). The CDR3 has 17 residues. As DNA, the CDR3 is TGTGCCAGCAGCTTTTCCGGACTAGCGGGAGTCGCAAATACGCAGTATTTT. It translates to CASSFSGLAGVANTQYF.

This clone was seen only a few times. The rearrangement uses TRBV28 and TRBJ1-2; tentative D call: TRBD1 (5 bases). The V end was cut by 5 bases, the J end by 4 bases, with 8 bases between. CDR3 length: 12 amino acids. Germline CDR1 and CDR2: MDHEN and SYDVKM. The CDR3 reads CASSGDVYGYTF. CDR3 in DNA: TGTGCCAGCAGTGGGGACGTCTATGGCTACACCTTC.